Sequencing of this T cell receptor (beta chain) was carried out in a study of shared clonotypes between healthy human individuals. Overall study findings and caveats: Clonotype sharing among donors, it was expected, would be affected by sequencing depth. With a few donors compared, approximately 5% of naive CD4 clonotypes were shared.

The CDR3 is 14 amino acids. CDR1 is SGHTA, CDR2 FQGNSA, per germline. The V gene end was trimmed by 5 bases and the J gene end by 5 bases; junction bases not matched to a gene: 5. All donors were healthy HIV-negative adults lacking recent acute infections or vaccinations. With regard to this clone: The antigen remains undetermined.

Original data processing: Junction-only sequences without quality scores were provided by ImmunoSEQ, so filtering was different. Sequenced by immunoSEQ multiplex PCR; TCRdb stores in-frame clones only, minus some. The V and J calls and clone size are taken from that table; D and trimming were inferred from the DNA. The data show about 960,000 clones, 60% to 85% seen once. The sequence was collected from a man in his late teens or twenties in good health. The chain links TRBV7-2 to TRBJ2-7; 11 nucleotides agree with TRBD2. The sequenced sample consisted of memory CD4+ T cells sorted from blood. This sample's subset: CD45RA-negative fraction. The CDR3 DNA reads as TGTGCCAGCAGCCGACTAGCGGGAATCAACGAGCAGTACTTC. Protein sequence: CASSRLAGINEQYF.